The 17 T cell receptor beta chains given below trace back to one sample, sequenced in a study of blood T cell repertoires in COVID-19 (dated by TCRdb to about 2020). The library was prepared using the immunoSEQ multiplex PCR assay. As stored in TCRdb, this immuneACCESS dataset retains in-frame rearrangements with V and J assigned. A fraction of the clones does not appear; measured against another copy, unresolved V genes explain less than half of the discrepancy, and the remainder lacks a known reason. This sample comprises about 120,000 clones, 60% to 80% of them detected only once. Roughly 8.6% of the sample is in the top ten clones. The specimen sequenced was peripheral blood. The receptor source for this set is a human donor in a cohort sampled during active COVID-19.

The chain couples TRBV20-1 to TRBJ1-2, with 7 nucleotides matching TRBD1. V lost 3 bases and J lost 2; bases outside the gene matches: 9. CDR3 length equals 15 residues. CDR1 DFQATT and CDR2 SNEGSKA come from the germline V gene (reference sequence). CDR3 sequence (DNA): TGCAGTGCTAGTAGGCAGGGGGGAGCCAACTATGGCTACACCTTC. Translated: CSASRQGGANYGYTF.

The chain recombines TRBV14 with TRBJ1-2; D is unclear. Germline CDR1 reads SGHDN; CDR2 reads FVKESK. V gave up 0 bases and J gave up 7 bases, with 9 bases separating them. The CDR3 has 13 residues. The CDR3 is CASSQDFAGGYTF. DNA for the CDR3: TGTGCCAGCAGCCAAGATTTCGCAGGTGGCTACACCTTC.

Only a few counts were recorded for this clone. J is TRBJ1-3 and V is TRBV19, with a weak D call TRBD1 (5 bases). CDR1 LNHDA and CDR2 SQIVND come from the germline V gene (reference sequence). With 6 bases removed from V and 2 bases from J, the gap between germline ends came to 11 bases. The CDR3 spans 14 residues. CDR3 nucleotide sequence: TGTGCCAGTAGCTCGGGACTTGCTGGAAACACCATATATTTT. This gives the protein CASSSGLAGNTIYF.

The rearrangement joins TRBV30 to TRBJ1-2, with D unclear. The CDR3 is made up of 14 amino acids. The V end lost 0 bases, the J end lost 4 bases, and 12 bases lay between the germline ends. The V gene's germline CDR1 is GTSNPN and CDR2 SVGIG (reference sequence). The CDR3 DNA is TGTGCCTGGAGTGTGAACAGCCTTCTCTATGGCTACACCTTC. As protein: CAWSVNSLLYGYTF.

The chain carries TRBV11-2 and TRBJ2-5; D gene unclear. Germline values: CDR1 SGHAT, CDR2 FQNNGV. The CDR3 contains 12 residues. Deletions cut 5 bases from V and 3 bases from J, with 7 bases between. The CDR3 DNA sequence: TGTGCCAGCAGCCGAGAAGAAGAGACCCAGTACTTC. It translates to CASSREEETQYF.

V gene TRBV2 combines with J gene TRBJ2-7, with 8 bases matching TRBD2. This CDR3 contains 14 residues. Germline-derived CDR1 and CDR2 are SNHLY and FYNNEI. V gave up 7 bases and J gave up 0 bases; unmatched junction bases: 5. CDR3 amino acids: CASIGSGGSYEQYF. The CDR3 DNA is TGTGCCAGCATCGGCAGCGGGGGCTCCTACGAGCAGTACTTC.

The chain uses TRBV7-8 and TRBJ2-5; 8 bases line up with TRBD1. Trimming at V came to 4 bases and at J to 3 bases, leaving 10 bases not matched to a gene. From germline, CDR1 is SGHVS and CDR2 FQNEAQ. CDR3 length: 16 amino acids. The CDR3 DNA follows: TGTGCCAGCAGCTCCGGACAGGGTCCCGCAAAAGAGACCCAGTACTTC. Translated: CASSSGQGPAKETQYF.

J is TRBJ2-7 and V is TRBV2; tentative D call: TRBD2 (6 bases). The CDR3 has 18 residues. V lost 3 bases and J lost 1, with 22 bases in between. The germline CDR1 and CDR2 sequences are SNHLY and FYNNEI. The CDR3 region is CASSDRLARYKESYEQYF. CDR3 bases: TGTGCCAGCAGTGATCGGCTAGCGAGGTATAAAGAATCCTACGAGCAGTACTTC.

The chain uses TRBV6-1 and TRBJ1-3; unclear D gene. The germline V gene encodes CDR1 MNHNS and CDR2 SASEGT. This CDR3 region has 14 residues. The V and J ends lost 3 bases and 1 base respectively, with 7 bases between them. The CDR3 coding sequence is TGTGCCAGCAGTGAGCGGGCGTCTGGAAACACCATATATTTT. Its protein product is CASSERASGNTIYF.

The chain carries TRBV28 and TRBJ2-1; TRBD1 agrees at 9 bases. Germline V lookup: CDR1 MDHEN, CDR2 SYDVKM. V trimming: 3 bases; J trimming: 6 bases; junction bases outside the gene matches: 12. The CDR3 spans 17 residues. CDR3 sequence reads: CASSLATGTGLGNEQFF. The CDR3 nucleotides read TGTGCCAGCAGTTTGGCTACCGGGACAGGGTTGGGCAATGAGCAGTTCTTC.

The V and J genes are TRBV28 and TRBJ1-3; possible D gene TRBD1, 5 bases. CDR3 size: 14 residues. V lost 6 bases and J 3 bases, leaving 12 bases between the germline ends. Germline lookup yields CDR1 MDHEN and CDR2 SYDVKM. This CDR3 reads CASRTAGVGNTIYF. In DNA, the CDR3 is TGTGCCAGCAGGACCGCGGGGGTTGGAAACACCATATATTTT.

The genes are TRBV9 and TRBJ1-2; perhaps TRBD1 as D (5 bases). The V end lost 0 bases, the J end lost 2 bases, and 5 bases lay between the germline ends. Germline V gene sequence: CDR1 SGDLS, CDR2 YYNGEE. The CDR3 runs to 13 residues. CDR3 amino acids: CASSVAGNYGYTF. DNA of the CDR3: TGTGCCAGCAGCGTAGCAGGGAACTATGGCTACACCTTC. The entire variable domain, with the rest obtained from reference TRBV9 and TRBJ1-2, is as follows: DSGVTQTPKHLITATGQRVTLRCSPRSGDLSVYWYQQSLDQGLQFLIQYYNGEERAKGNILERFSAQQFPDLHSELNLSSLELGDSALYFCASSVAGNYGYTFGSGTRLTVV.

The chain has TRBV12-3 or TRBV12-4 and TRBJ1-2; perhaps TRBD1 as D (5 bases). This CDR3 region has 12 residues. The germline V and J ends were trimmed by 7 bases and 4 bases, with 10 bases remaining between them. CDR3 in amino acids: CASTSGSYGYTF. CDR3 coding DNA: TGTGCCAGCACCTCAGGGTCCTATGGCTACACCTTC.

The CDR3 nucleotides read TGTGCTAGTGGTTTGATTCCCAGTTCTAACTATGGCTACACCTTC. Its translation: CASGLIPSSNYGYTF. This chain joins TRBV12-5 and TRBJ1-2; D unresolved. This CDR3 region has 15 residues. Between the trimmed V and J ends, which lost 2 bases and 0 bases, there was a span of 10 bases. The V gene's germline CDR1 is LGHNT and CDR2 FRNRAP.

This chain uses TRBV30 with TRBJ1-2; 7 positions agree with TRBD1. The CDR3 extends over 16 amino acids. Germline-derived CDR1 and CDR2 are GTSNPN and SVGIG (reference sequence). The V gene end was trimmed by 3 bases and the J gene end by 4 bases; junction bases not matched to a gene: 14. For the CDR3, the DNA is TGTGCCTGGAGATCCTTACGGGACAGCTTGCGCTATGGCTACACCTTC. It yields the protein CAWRSLRDSLRYGYTF.

The chain employs TRBV27 and TRBJ1-5; D possibly corresponds to TRBD1 (5 bases). Germline loops: CDR1 MNHEY, CDR2 SMNVEV (reference sequence). The germline V and J ends were trimmed by 5 bases and 1 base, with 12 bases remaining between them. The length of the CDR3 is 15 residues. This CDR3 is CASSGAAGSNQPQHF. In DNA form, the CDR3 reads TGTGCCAGCAGTGGGGCGGCGGGGAGCAATCAGCCCCAGCATTTT.

V is TRBV6-5 and J is TRBJ2-5; D is perhaps TRBD2 (5 bases). The CDR3 covers 15 residues. In germline, CDR1 is MNHEY, CDR2 SVGAGI. Trimming left V 4 bases short and J 5 bases short, with 17 bases between. The CDR3 nucleotides read TGTGCCAGCAGTTCCCCCTATATGACGGGGGAGACCCAGTACTTC. This translates into CASSSPYMTGETQYF.